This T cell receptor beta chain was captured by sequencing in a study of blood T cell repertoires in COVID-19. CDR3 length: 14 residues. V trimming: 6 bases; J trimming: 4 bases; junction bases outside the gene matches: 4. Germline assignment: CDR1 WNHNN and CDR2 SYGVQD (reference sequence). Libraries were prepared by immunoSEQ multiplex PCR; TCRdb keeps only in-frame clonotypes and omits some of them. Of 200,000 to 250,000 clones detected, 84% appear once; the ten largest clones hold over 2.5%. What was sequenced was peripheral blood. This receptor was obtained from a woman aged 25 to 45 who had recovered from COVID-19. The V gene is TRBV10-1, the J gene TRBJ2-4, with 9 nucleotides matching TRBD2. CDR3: CASSLGLAKNIQYF. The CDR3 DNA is TGCGCCAGCAGCCTAGGACTAGCGAAAAACATTCAGTACTTC.